These 28 T cell receptor beta chains share one sample of origin, sequenced in a study of blood T cell repertoires in COVID-19. Measured with immunoSEQ multiplex PCR; TCRdb has only the in-frame clones, and not every one. The sample yields about 47,000 clones, roughly 87% seen once. The specimen sequenced was peripheral blood. These receptors were obtained from a man aged 50 or older with active COVID-19.

V and J are TRBV7-9 and TRBJ1-1, with 7 bases identical to TRBD1. The V gene's germline CDR1 is SEHNR and CDR2 FQNEAQ (reference sequence). The V segment lost 5 bases and the J segment 7 bases; nucleotides outside the gene matches: 10. This CDR3 contains 14 residues. DNA of the CDR3: TGTGCCAGCAGCCTTGACAGGGAGAATGATGAAGCTTTCTTT. Translating it yields CASSLDRENDEAFF.

The chain has TRBV7-2 and TRBJ1-2; D is ambiguous. The germline V gene encodes CDR1 SGHTA and CDR2 FQGNSA. Trimming pared 3 bases from V and 6 bases from J, leaving 8 bases between. CDR3 length equals 12 residues. CDR3 sequence: CASSFDSDGYTF. In DNA, the CDR3 is TGTGCCAGCAGCTTTGATTCGGATGGCTACACCTTC.

The chain is built from TRBV29-1 and TRBJ1-3; 8 nucleotides line up with TRBD1. The CDR3 sequence is 14 residues long. V dropped 1 base and J dropped 4; count of bases not matched to a gene: 3. Germline V gene lookup returns CDR1 SQVTM and CDR2 ANQGSEA. In nucleotides, the CDR3 is TGCAGCGTTGAAGGGACAGGGACCGGAAACACCATATATTTT. Protein product: CSVEGTGTGNTIYF.

J is TRBJ2-7 and V is TRBV5-5; tentatively, D is TRBD1 (6 bases). V was trimmed by 2 bases and J by 7 bases, leaving 16 bases between them. The CDR3 length is 14 residues. CDR1 is SGHKS and CDR2 is YYEKEE in the germline V gene (reference sequence). Written as DNA, the CDR3 is TGTGCCAGCAGCTTTACAGGGCCGAGATGGGAGCAGTACTTC. Translation gives CASSFTGPRWEQYF.

DNA for the CDR3: TGTGCCAGCAGCGAGCCGGGACATGGCACAGATACGCAGTATTTT. Translating it yields CASSEPGHGTDTQYF. V is TRBV11-3 and J is TRBJ2-3; D might be TRBD1 (6 bases). This CDR3 has 15 residues. Germline V gives CDR1 SGHNT, CDR2 YENEEA. V was clipped by 5 bases and J by 1 base, with 13 bases between them.

The chain recombines TRBV5-1 with TRBJ1-3; no clear D gene. Germline V gene lookup returns CDR1 SGHRS and CDR2 YFSETQ. CDR3 length: 16 amino acids. V was shortened by 2 bases and J by 0 bases, with 12 bases between the two germline ends. CDR3 sequence: CASSFAPGSSGNTIYF. CDR3 coding DNA: TGCGCCAGCAGCTTTGCCCCCGGTAGCTCTGGAAACACCATATATTTT.

J is TRBJ2-1 and V is TRBV18; 14 nucleotides line up with TRBD2. The length of the CDR3 is 19 residues. In germline, CDR1 is KGHSH, CDR2 LQKENI. Trimming cost V 3 bases and J 6 bases; bases outside gene matches: 13. The CDR3 loop reads CASSPRLAGGTRAANEQFF. CDR3 nucleotides: TGTGCCAGCTCACCGAGACTAGCGGGAGGGACTCGGGCCGCCAATGAGCAGTTCTTC.

The chain carries TRBV6-1 and TRBJ2-7; 11 bases are a match to TRBD2. V lost 3 bases to trimming and J lost 2 bases; unmatched junction nucleotides: 3. CDR3 length: 15 amino acids. Germline CDR1 and CDR2: MNHNS and SASEGT. The CDR3 DNA is TGTGCCAGCAGTGATGTACTAGCGGGAGCCTACGAGCAGTACTTC. Residues: CASSDVLAGAYEQYF.

This chain links TRBV24-1 with TRBJ2-3; 13 bases are a match to TRBD2. Germline-derived CDR1 and CDR2 are KGHDR and SFDVKD. This CDR3 contains 17 residues. V dropped 4 bases and J dropped 5; count of bases not matched to a gene: 8. The CDR3 protein is CATSDPGTSGIGDTQYF. The CDR3 nucleotides are TGTGCCACCAGTGACCCTGGGACTAGCGGGATAGGAGATACGCAGTATTTT.

This clone was observed once. The chain links TRBV7-2 to TRBJ2-3; 15 positions agree with TRBD2. This CDR3 has 17 amino acids. Germline V gives CDR1 SGHTA, CDR2 FQGNSA. The V gene end was trimmed by 5 bases and the J gene end by 4 bases; junction bases not matched to a gene: 7. CDR3 amino acids: CASSTGLAGGPADTQYF. For the CDR3, the DNA is TGTGCCAGCAGCACCGGACTAGCGGGGGGGCCAGCAGATACGCAGTATTTT.

The chain is built from TRBV10-2 and TRBJ1-4, with a possible D match to TRBD1 (6 bases). The V gene's germline CDR1 is WSHSY and CDR2 SAAADI. CDR3 length: 14 amino acids. Between the trimmed V and J ends, which lost 3 bases and 11 bases, there was a span of 16 bases. The CDR3 sequence: CASSDKGWGPKLFF. The CDR3 bases are TGCGCCAGCAGTGATAAAGGGTGGGGGCCGAAACTGTTTTTT.

The rearrangement joins TRBV4-2 to TRBJ1-5; 9 bases are a match to TRBD1. Germline V gives CDR1 LGHNA, CDR2 YNFKEQ. The CDR3 runs to 18 residues. V lost 3 bases to trimming and J lost 1 base; unmatched junction nucleotides: 10. CDR3 residues: CASSQGGTGSVSNQPQHF. The CDR3 nucleotides are TGTGCCAGCAGCCAGGGCGGGACAGGGTCGGTGAGCAATCAGCCCCAGCATTTT.

This sequence joins TRBV6-5 and TRBJ2-1; possibly TRBD1 for D (5 bases). The CDR3 covers 13 residues. CDR1 MNHEY and CDR2 SVGAGI come from the germline V gene. Trimming stripped 10 bases from V and 7 bases from J, with 17 bases between. CDR3 residues: CATSKGEWNEQFF. The CDR3 region has the DNA TGTGCCACCTCGAAAGGGGAATGGAATGAGCAGTTCTTC.

The chain has TRBV6-4 and TRBJ2-1, with TRBD2 identical over 9 bases. The CDR3 has 15 residues. CDR1 MRHNA and CDR2 SNTAGT come from the germline V gene. Unmatched junction bases numbered 11, after V lost 6 bases and J lost 8 bases. CDR3 region: CASSTLSGRIDEQFF. The CDR3, as DNA: TGTGCCAGCAGCACACTTAGCGGGAGAATTGATGAGCAGTTCTTC.

The V call is TRBV5-6, the J call TRBJ1-1; D may be TRBD1 (6 bases). This CDR3 contains 12 residues. Germline-derived CDR1 and CDR2 are SGHDT and YYEEEE. V was trimmed by 10 bases and J by 0 bases, leaving 10 bases between them. The CDR3 region has the DNA TGTGCCGCGGGGGCATTGAACACTGAAGCTTTCTTT. Its translation is CAAGALNTEAFF.

This clone was detected only a few times. In nucleotides, the CDR3 is TGTGCCAGCAGTGAACCCGACGGAGCAATGACCTACGAGCAGTACTTC. Its translation: CASSEPDGAMTYEQYF. The rearrangement joins TRBV6-1 to TRBJ2-7; D remains unclear. This CDR3 comprises 16 residues. Per germline, CDR1 MNHNS and CDR2 SASEGT. Trimming shortened V by 2 bases and J by 2 bases, and 16 bases separated the two germline ends.

Comments on this clone: The junction departs from germline at one end; a sequencing error may be responsible. J is TRBJ1-6 and V is TRBV19; D possibly corresponds to TRBD1 (5 bases). The germline gives CDR1 LNHDA, CDR2 SQIVND (reference sequence). The CDR3 consists of 13 residues. CDR3 bases: TGTGCCAGTAGTATAGATCTATTTGGGGACTTCTGTTGG. This gives the protein CASSIDLFGDFCW.

The rearrangement joins TRBV7-9 to TRBJ2-3, with D perhaps TRBD2 (5 bases). The CDR3 has 12 residues. The germline gives CDR1 SEHNR, CDR2 FQNEAQ (reference sequence). The germline V and J ends were trimmed by 1 base and 8 bases, with 7 bases remaining between them. The CDR3 spells CASSLVAGTQYF. The CDR3, as DNA: TGTGCCAGCAGCTTAGTCGCGGGTACGCAGTATTTT.

The genes are TRBV2 and TRBJ2-5, with D possibly matching TRBD1 (7 bases). CDR1 SNHLY and CDR2 FYNNEI come from the germline V gene. CDR3 size: 14 residues. V lost 3 bases and J 5 bases, leaving 13 bases between the germline ends. CDR3 coding DNA: TGTGCCAGCAGTGATTCAGGGGGAGGTGAGACCCAGTACTTC. Its translation is CASSDSGGGETQYF.

This chain connects TRBV7-3 to TRBJ2-2, with unresolved D. This CDR3 has 16 amino acids. Looked up from germline, CDR1 is SGHTA and CDR2 is FQGTGA. Trimming took off 4 bases at V and 2 bases at J, with 14 bases between the two ends. The CDR3 loop reads CASSSETIRNTGELFF. The CDR3 region has the DNA TGTGCCAGCAGCTCCGAAACGATTAGAAACACCGGGGAGCTGTTTTTT.

The V gene is TRBV14, the J gene TRBJ2-2, with D perhaps matching TRBD1 (5 bases). Between the trimmed V and J ends, which lost 2 bases and 6 bases, there was a span of 7 bases. Germline V gene lookup returns CDR1 SGHDN and CDR2 FVKESK. This CDR3 has 13 residues. CDR3 residues: CASSQQGAGELFF. As DNA, the CDR3 is TGTGCCAGCAGCCAACAGGGCGCCGGGGAGCTGTTTTTT.

V is TRBV4-2 and J is TRBJ2-1; 7 bases are shared with TRBD1. This CDR3 is 16 amino acids long. Unmatched junction bases numbered 13, after V lost 3 bases and J lost 8 bases. Germline lookup yields CDR1 LGHNA and CDR2 YNFKEQ. CDR3 protein: CASSHGRQGAFDEQFF. DNA for the CDR3: TGTGCCAGCAGCCACGGGCGACAGGGTGCCTTCGATGAGCAGTTCTTC.

This chain uses TRBV10-3 with TRBJ2-5; 8 bases map to TRBD1. The CDR3 sequence is 14 residues long. Germline values: CDR1 ENHRY, CDR2 SYGVKD. After removal of 6 bases from V and 5 bases from J, the junction contained 8 bases not matched to a gene. CDR3 sequence: CAIRQGQGVETQYF. For the CDR3, the DNA is TGTGCCATCAGGCAAGGACAGGGTGTGGAGACCCAGTACTTC.

The chain uses TRBV5-1 and TRBJ2-3; 8 bases fit TRBD1. CDR1 and CDR2 from the germline V gene are SGHRS and YFSETQ. V was pared by 5 bases and J by 4 bases, with 9 bases of the junction left unmatched. The CDR3 loop spans 15 amino acids. CDR3 region: CASRGARGHPDTQYF. The CDR3 DNA sequence: TGCGCCAGCAGGGGGGCCAGGGGGCACCCAGATACGCAGTATTTT.

This clone has only a few counts. The chain couples TRBV7-3 to TRBJ1-2; maybe TRBD1 (5 bases). V gave up 5 bases and J gave up 8 bases, with 15 bases separating them. The germline V gene has CDR1 SGHTA and CDR2 FQGTGA. The CDR3 totals 13 residues. Written as DNA, the CDR3 is TGTGCCAGCAGCCCCGGATGGGGCGAGGGCTACACCTTC. This translates into CASSPGWGEGYTF.

The chain carries TRBV11-2 and TRBJ1-1, with a tentative D call TRBD1 (5 bases). Germline V gene lookup returns CDR1 SGHAT and CDR2 FQNNGV. Trimming cost V 5 bases and J 1 base, with 14 bases left between them. The CDR3 sequence is 15 residues long. The CDR3 is CASSPARGPNTEAFF. The CDR3 DNA reads as TGTGCCAGCAGCCCAGCGCGGGGACCGAACACTGAAGCTTTCTTT.

This clone was detected once. The chain recombines TRBV5-1 with TRBJ2-1; 12 nucleotides line up with TRBD2. The CDR3 is made up of 16 amino acids. Trimming took 4 bases from V and 2 from J; bases not matched to a gene: 4. Germline V gene sequence: CDR1 SGHRS, CDR2 YFSETQ. The CDR3 DNA is TGCGCCAGCAGCGTCCTAGCGGGAGGGACCTACAATGAGCAGTTCTTC. Protein: CASSVLAGGTYNEQFF. The full variable domain, in which reference TRBV5-1 and TRBJ2-1 provide the parts outside the CDR3, is KAGVTQTPRYLIKTRGQQVTLSCSPISGHRSVSWYQQTPGQGLQFLFEYFSETQRNKGNFPGRFSGRQFSNSRSEMNVSTLELGDSALYLCASSVLAGGTYNEQFFGPGTRLTVL.

The chain uses TRBV6-6 and TRBJ2-7; TRBD2 matches 7 bases. Germline CDR1 reads MNHNY; CDR2 reads SVGAGI (reference sequence). The CDR3 loop spans 13 amino acids. J was trimmed by 0 bases and V by 7 bases; bases with no gene match: 3. The CDR3 DNA sequence: TGTGCCAGCACGCGGGGGAGCTCCTACGAGCAGTACGTC. Residues: CASTRGSSYEQYV.